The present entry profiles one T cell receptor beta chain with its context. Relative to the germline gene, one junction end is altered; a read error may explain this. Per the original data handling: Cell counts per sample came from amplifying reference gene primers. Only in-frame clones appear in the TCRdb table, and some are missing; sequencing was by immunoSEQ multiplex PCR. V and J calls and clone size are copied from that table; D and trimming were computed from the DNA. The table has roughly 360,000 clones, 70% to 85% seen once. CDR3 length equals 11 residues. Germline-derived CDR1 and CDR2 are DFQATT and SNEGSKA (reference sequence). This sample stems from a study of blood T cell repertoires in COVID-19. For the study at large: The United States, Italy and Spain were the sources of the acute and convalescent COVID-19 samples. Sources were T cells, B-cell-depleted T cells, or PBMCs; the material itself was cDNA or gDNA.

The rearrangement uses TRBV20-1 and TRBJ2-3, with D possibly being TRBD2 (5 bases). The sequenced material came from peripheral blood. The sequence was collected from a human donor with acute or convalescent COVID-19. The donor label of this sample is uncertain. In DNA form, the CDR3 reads TGCAGTGCTAGAGACAACCCGGGATTCCATTTT. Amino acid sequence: CSARDNPGFHF.